This T cell receptor beta chain came from a study of post-analysis software for immune sequencing data. Study overall: Relapsing-remitting, secondary progressive and progressive-relapsing multiple sclerosis were all included among the disease courses.

Study conclusions and caveats: Normalized Chao1 diversity was significantly lower in multiple sclerosis patients than in controls. In patients, TRBV5-6, TRBV5-1 and TRBV20-1 belonged to five TRBV segments found more frequently than in controls.

This CDR3 has 19 amino acids. The germline CDR1 and CDR2 sequences are DFQATT and SNEGSKA (reference sequence). V lost 3 bases and J lost 2; bases outside the gene matches: 13. Sequencing libraries made from TCR beta cDNA carried unique molecular identifiers. In TCRdb, the PCR reads were re-called with MiXCR into one record per CDR3 protein. The sample gives approximately 150,000 distinct CDR3 sequences, 30% of which show up once; approximately 1.6% is in the top ten. This clonotype was recorded a few times. The antigen remains unidentified. This sequence joins TRBV20-1 and TRBJ2-6, with 10 bases aligning to TRBD2. Sequences were obtained from blood. The receptor comes from a girl aged 10 to 17 with multiple sclerosis. The CDR3 loop is CSASGKGGLAGAGANVLTF. The DNA of the CDR3 is TGCAGTGCTAGCGGGAAGGGAGGGCTAGCGGGAGCTGGGGCCAACGTCCTGACTTTC.